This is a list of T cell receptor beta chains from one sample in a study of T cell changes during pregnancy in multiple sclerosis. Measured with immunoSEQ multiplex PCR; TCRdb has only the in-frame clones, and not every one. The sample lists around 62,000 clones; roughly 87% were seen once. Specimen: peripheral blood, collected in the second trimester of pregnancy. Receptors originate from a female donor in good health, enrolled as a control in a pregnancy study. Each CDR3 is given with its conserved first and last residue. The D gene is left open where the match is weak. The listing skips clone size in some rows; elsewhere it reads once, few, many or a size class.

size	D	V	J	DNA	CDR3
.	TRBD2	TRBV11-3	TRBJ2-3	TGTGCCAGCAGCTTACGGGCGGGGGGGCATGAAGATACGCAGTATTTT	CASSLRAGGHEDTQYF
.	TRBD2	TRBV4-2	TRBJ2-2	TGTGCCAGCAGCCTGGGACTAGCGGGAGACACCGGGGAGCTGTTTTTT	CASSLGLAGDTGELFF
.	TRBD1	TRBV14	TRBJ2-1	TGTGCCAGCAGCCCCCCTTGGGGACAGGGTTCCTACAATGAGCAGTTCTTC	CASSPPWGQGSYNEQFF
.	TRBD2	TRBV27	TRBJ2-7	TGTGCCAGCAGTTTACTAGCGGGGAACTACTACGAGCAGTACTTC	CASSLLAGNYYEQYF
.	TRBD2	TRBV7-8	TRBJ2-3	TGTGCCAGCAGATTTCGAGCGGGGAGTAGCACAGATACGCAGTATTTT	CASRFRAGSSTDTQYF
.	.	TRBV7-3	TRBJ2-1	TGTGCCAGCAGCAAGGGCGGGGAGCAGTTCTTC	CASSKGGEQFF
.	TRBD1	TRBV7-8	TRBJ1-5	TGTGCCAGCAGCCCGGACGCCCAAGGGGGCCAGCCCCAGCATTTT	CASSPDAQGGQPQHF
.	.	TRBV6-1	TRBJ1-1	TGTGCCAGCAGTGAGGTGACAGGCTTTGGCACTGAAGCTTTCTTT	CASSEVTGFGTEAFF
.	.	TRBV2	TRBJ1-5	TGTGCCAGCAGTGAAGCGTCAACTAAGACCCAGCATTTT	CASSEASTKTQHF
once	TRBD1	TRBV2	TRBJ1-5	TGTGCCAGCAGTCGGGACAGAACTTATAGCAATCAGCCCCAGCATTTT	CASSRDRTYSNQPQHF
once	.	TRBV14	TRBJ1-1	TGTGCCAGCAGCCTAAGTCCACCCCGGGGTGGAGCTTTCTTT	CASSLSPPRGGAFF
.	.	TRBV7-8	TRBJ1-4	TGTGCCAGCAGCTCCGGACGGGGGGGTGCTCTCGAAAAACTGTTTTTT	CASSSGRGGALEKLFF
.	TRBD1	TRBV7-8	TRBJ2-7	TGTGCCAGCAGCTTAGGACAGGGGGCGGCGTACGAGCAGTACTTC	CASSLGQGAAYEQYF
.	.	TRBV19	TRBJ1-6	TGTGCCACTACGGACAGCACTTATAATTCACCCCTCCACTTT	CATTDSTYNSPLHF
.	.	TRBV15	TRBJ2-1	TGTGCCACCAGCAGAGATAGTCCCAGATCGGCTAGTTACAATGAGCAGTTCTTC	CATSRDSPRSASYNEQFF
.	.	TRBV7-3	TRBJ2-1	TGTGCCAGCAGCTTAGATAGGGGCCCCTACAATGAGCAGTTCTTC	CASSLDRGPYNEQFF
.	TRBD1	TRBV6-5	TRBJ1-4	TGTGCCAGCAAAAGGATGGGACAGGGGAAAGAAAAACTGTTTTTT	CASKRMGQGKEKLFF
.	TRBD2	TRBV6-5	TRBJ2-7	TGTGCCAGCAGCGGGACTACCTCCTACGAGCAGTACTTC	CASSGTTSYEQYF
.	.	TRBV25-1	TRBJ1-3	TGTGCCAGCAGTGACCTCGACCGGCCAGCGGCCACCATATATTTT	CASSDLDRPAATIYF
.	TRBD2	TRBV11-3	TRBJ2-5	TGTGCCAGCAGCTTCGGCGGGGGGCGGGAGACCCAGTACTTC	CASSFGGGRETQYF
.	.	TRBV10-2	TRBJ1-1	TGCGCCAGCAAAAGGGGTAGGGGCATGAACACTGAAGCTTTCTTT	CASKRGRGMNTEAFF
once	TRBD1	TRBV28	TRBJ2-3	TGTGCCAGCAGACCGACAGGGGGCGAAACAGATACGCAGTATTTT	CASRPTGGETDTQYF
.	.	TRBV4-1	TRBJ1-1	TGCGCCAGCAGCCAAGCAGTTCAGAACACTGAAGCTTTCTTT	CASSQAVQNTEAFF
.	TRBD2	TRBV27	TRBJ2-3	TGTGCCAGCGGGAGGGCAGATACGCAGTATTTT	CASGRADTQYF
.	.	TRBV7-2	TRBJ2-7	TGTGCCAGCAGCTTAGCACTAGCCCCCAGGAAGTCCTACGAGCAGTACTTC	CASSLALAPRKSYEQYF
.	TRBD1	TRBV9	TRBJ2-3	TGTGCCAGCAGTGGGACAGGGGCATTGACAGATACGCAGTATTTT	CASSGTGALTDTQYF
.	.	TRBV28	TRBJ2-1	TGTGCCAGCAGACTGGGGACTGGCTCCTACAATGAGCAGTTCTTC	CASRLGTGSYNEQFF
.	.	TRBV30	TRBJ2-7	TGTGCCTGGAGTGTACTCAGGGGTCGGGAGCAGTACTTC	CAWSVLRGREQYF
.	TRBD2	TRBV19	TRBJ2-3	TGTGCCAGTAGTAGGTTCGGGACTACAATCACAGATACGCAGTATTTT	CASSRFGTTITDTQYF
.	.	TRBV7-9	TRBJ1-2	TGTGCCAGCAGACCGGGAGGACATACGTGGAACTATGGCTACACCTTC	CASRPGGHTWNYGYTF
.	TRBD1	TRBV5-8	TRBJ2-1	TGTGCCAGCAGCTTAGGGACAGGGCACTACAATGAGCAGTTCTTC	CASSLGTGHYNEQFF
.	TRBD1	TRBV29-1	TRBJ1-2	TGCAGCGTTGAACCCCACAGGGGGGGGTTTCTTGGCTACACCTTC	CSVEPHRGGFLGYTF
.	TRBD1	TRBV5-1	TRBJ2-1	TGCGCCAGCAGCTTGATTGGGACAGGTACCTACAATGAGCAGTTCTTC	CASSLIGTGTYNEQFF
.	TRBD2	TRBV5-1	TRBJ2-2	TGCGCCAGCAGCTGGACTAGAGACACCGGGGAGCTGTTTTTT	CASSWTRDTGELFF
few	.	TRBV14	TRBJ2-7	TGTGCCAGCAGCCAAGAATCGAGAGAGCAGTACTTC	CASSQESREQYF
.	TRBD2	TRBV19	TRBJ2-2	TGTGCCAGTAGTATTAGGACTAGCGGGAGGAACACCGGGGAGCTGTTTTTT	CASSIRTSGRNTGELFF
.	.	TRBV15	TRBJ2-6	TGTGCCACCAGCAGAACGCAGGGATCTGGGGCCAACGTCCTGACTTTC	CATSRTQGSGANVLTF
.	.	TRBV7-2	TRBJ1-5	TGTGCCAGCAGCTATAGGGGTAATCAGCCCCAGCATTTT	CASSYRGNQPQHF
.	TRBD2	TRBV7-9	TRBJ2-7	TGTGCCAGCAGCCCGATCCGGGGGGGCCACGAGCAGTACTTC	CASSPIRGGHEQYF
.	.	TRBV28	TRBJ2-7	TGTGCCAGCAGTCTCCCAGGCTACGAGCAGTACTTC	CASSLPGYEQYF
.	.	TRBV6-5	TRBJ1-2	TGTGCCAGCAGTTACTCGTATGACACCAGGGGATATGGCTACACCTTC	CASSYSYDTRGYGYTF
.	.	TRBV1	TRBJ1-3	TGCACCAGCAGCCCAGGACAGCGCTCTGGAAACACCATATATTTT	CTSSPGQRSGNTIYF
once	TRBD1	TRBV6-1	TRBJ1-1	TGTGCCAGCAGTGTAGACAGGGGCCTGTCGTCCTTAAACACTGAAGCTTTCTTT	CASSVDRGLSSLNTEAFF
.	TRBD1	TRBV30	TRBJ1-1	TGTGCCTGGAGTCTACAGGGGGGCACTGAAGCTTTCTTT	CAWSLQGGTEAFF
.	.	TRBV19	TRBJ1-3	TGTGCCAGCAACCACAGGGATGGAAACACCATATATTTT	CASNHRDGNTIYF
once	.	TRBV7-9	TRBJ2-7	TGTGCCAGCAGCTTTTGGGGCCGCGACGAGCAGTACTTC	CASSFWGRDEQYF
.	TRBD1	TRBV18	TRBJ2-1	TGTGCCAGCTCACCGTGGCAGGGGGCGGCCAATGAGCAGTTCTTC	CASSPWQGAANEQFF
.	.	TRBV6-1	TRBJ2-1	TGTGCCAGCAGAGTGGGGGGAATGGGGTTCTTC	CASRVGGMGFF
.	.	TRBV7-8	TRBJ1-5	TGTGCCAGCAGCCGTCGAGAGCAGCCCCAGCATTTT	CASSRREQPQHF
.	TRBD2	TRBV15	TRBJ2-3	TGTGCCACCAGCAGATGGGCTAGCGGGTCAGATACGCAGTATTTT	CATSRWASGSDTQYF
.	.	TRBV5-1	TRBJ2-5	TGCGCCAGCAGCAATACAGGGAAGAGGGAGACCCAGTACTTC	CASSNTGKRETQYF
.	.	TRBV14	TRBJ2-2	TGTGCCAGCAGCCAGGACATAGCCGGGGAGCTGTTTTTT	CASSQDIAGELFF
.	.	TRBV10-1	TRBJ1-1	TGCGCCAGCAGTGAGGCAGGGGTGGCAACTGAAGCTTTCTTT	CASSEAGVATEAFF
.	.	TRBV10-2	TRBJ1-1	TGCGCCAGCAGCGAAGGGGGAGGGGCTGAAGCTTTCTTT	CASSEGGGAEAFF
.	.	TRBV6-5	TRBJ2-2	TGTGCCAGCAGTTACTCGTCGGGGGTGACCGGGGAGCTGTTTTTT	CASSYSSGVTGELFF
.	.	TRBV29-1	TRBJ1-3	TGCAGCGTTATCACCTGGGGCCTCTCTGGAAACACCATATATTTT	CSVITWGLSGNTIYF
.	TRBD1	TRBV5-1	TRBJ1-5	TGCGCCAGCAGCTTGATGTGGGAACAGGGGGGTGAATATAGCAATCAGCCCCAGCATTTT	CASSLMWEQGGEYSNQPQHF
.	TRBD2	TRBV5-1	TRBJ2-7	TGCGCCAGCAGCCGCGCCGGGACTAGCGGGTACGAGCAGTACTTC	CASSRAGTSGYEQYF
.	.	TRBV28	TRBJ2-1	TGTGCCAGCAGGACACCTAATCCTCCTGAGCAGTTCTTC	CASRTPNPPEQFF
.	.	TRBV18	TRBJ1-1	TGTGCCAGCTCACCACGGACAGCTCTAAACACTGAAGCTTTCTTT	CASSPRTALNTEAFF